One and the same sample provided the 8 T cell receptor beta chains below, sequenced in a study of regulatory T cells in long-lasting Graves disease (dated by TCRdb to about 2021). Per the publication, the time point label means: newly diagnosed GD, antithyroid drugs for less than 3 months. For both TCR sequencing and RNA sequencing, RNA was extracted from PBMCs in TRIzol. The receptor library was made with multiplex PCR. TCRdb records Illumina HiSeq 4000 as the sequencer. CDR3 regions were amplified by Arm-PCR with iRepertoire HTBI primers to construct TCR beta libraries. In-frame beta chains were kept once TCRdb had trimmed the public reads at Q25 with fastp and called clones with MiXCR. Identical CDR3 proteins give one entry, which carries the most common genes and DNA. The sample table lists 360,000 or so distinct CDR3 sequences, 15% to 20% of them with a count of one. About 19% of the sample rests with the top ten.

This sample also belongs to another study, concerning T cells in Graves' hyperthyroidism and ophthalmopathy.

This sample comprised peripheral blood mononuclear cells (PBMCs), obtained at new diagnosis, from a patient treated with antithyroid drugs. The source of these receptors is a woman between 18 and 29 years old with Graves disease. Donor details come from another sample of the same person, matched by shared clones.

The sample holds many counts of this clonotype. The chain couples TRBV3-1 to TRBJ2-7, with D possibly matching TRBD1 (5 bases). V lost 6 bases to trimming and J lost 7 bases, with 19 bases between them. The germline gives CDR1 LGHDT, CDR2 YNNKEL (reference sequence). This CDR3 contains 14 residues. The CDR3 DNA sequence: TGTGCCAGCAGTAAAGGGGCCTCGAGCTTTGAGCAGTACTTC. Amino acid sequence: CASSKGASSFEQYF.

The V and J genes are TRBV11-2 and TRBJ2-4; 10 bases are shared with TRBD1. The germline gives CDR1 SGHAT, CDR2 FQNNGV. V was pared by 1 base and J by 1 base, with 1 base of the junction left unmatched. This CDR3 comprises 16 residues. The CDR3 here is CASSLAGQGAKNIQYF. Here the CDR3 DNA reads TGTGCCAGCAGCTTAGCGGGACAGGGGGCCAAAAACATTCAGTACTTC.

The genes are TRBV5-1 and TRBJ2-7, with 7 bases that match TRBD1. The CDR3 is made up of 14 amino acids. Trimming removed 1 base from V and 5 bases from J; junction bases left unmatched: 6. CDR1 and CDR2 (germline): SGHRS, YFSETQ. The CDR3 loop reads CASSLRGPGNEQYF. In nucleotides, the CDR3 is TGCGCCAGCAGCTTGAGGGGGCCGGGGAACGAGCAGTACTTC.

This clonotype came up many times. The V and J genes are TRBV7-9 and TRBJ2-7, with 7 positions matching TRBD1. The CDR3 is 16 amino acids. The germline V gene has CDR1 SEHNR and CDR2 FQNEAQ (reference sequence). V was clipped by 0 bases and J by 1 base; unmatched bases: 6. For the CDR3, the DNA is TGTGCCAGCAGCTTAGCGCTAAGGGGGCAGTCCTACGAGCAGTACTTC. Protein sequence: CASSLALRGQSYEQYF.

This clonotype was observed many times. The rearrangement links TRBV20-1 to TRBJ1-1; D uncertain. The CDR3 has 13 amino acids. Deletions cut 6 bases from V and 0 bases from J, with 11 bases between. The germline V gene encodes CDR1 DFQATT and CDR2 SNEGSKA (reference sequence). This CDR3 is CSAALDLNTEAFF. CDR3 DNA sequence: TGCAGTGCCGCCCTTGACTTGAACACTGAAGCTTTCTTT.

This clonotype was counted a few times. V and J are TRBV6-2 or TRBV6-3 and TRBJ2-5, with 8 bases that match TRBD2. The CDR3 consists of 14 residues. The germline V gene has CDR1 MNHEY and CDR2 SVGEGT. Losses at the gene ends were 6 bases for V and 2 bases for J; bases not matched to a gene: 5. This CDR3 is CASRRGGGQETQYF. DNA for the CDR3: TGTGCCAGCAGAAGGGGCGGGGGGCAAGAGACCCAGTACTTC.

This clonotype was observed a handful of times. This chain joins TRBV9 and TRBJ1-3, with a possible D match to TRBD1 (6 bases). CDR3 length: 16 residues. V was shortened by 4 bases and J by 4 bases, with 18 bases between the two germline ends. Germline V CDR1 and CDR2: SGDLS, YYNGEE. The CDR3 coding sequence is TGTGCCAGCAGCCAGAGCCGCTTGACAGGAGGAAACACCATATATTTT. This gives the protein CASSQSRLTGGNTIYF.

This clonotype was observed a handful of times. The chain uses TRBV18 and TRBJ2-6, with D possibly being TRBD1 or TRBD2 (5 bases each). From germline, CDR1 is KGHSH and CDR2 LQKENI. V gave up 3 bases and J gave up 0 bases, with 15 bases separating them. The CDR3 covers 18 residues. The CDR3 nucleotides are TGTGCCAGCTCACCTGAGACGGGGCCAAGCTCTGGGGCCAACGTCCTGACTTTC. Translation: CASSPETGPSSGANVLTF.